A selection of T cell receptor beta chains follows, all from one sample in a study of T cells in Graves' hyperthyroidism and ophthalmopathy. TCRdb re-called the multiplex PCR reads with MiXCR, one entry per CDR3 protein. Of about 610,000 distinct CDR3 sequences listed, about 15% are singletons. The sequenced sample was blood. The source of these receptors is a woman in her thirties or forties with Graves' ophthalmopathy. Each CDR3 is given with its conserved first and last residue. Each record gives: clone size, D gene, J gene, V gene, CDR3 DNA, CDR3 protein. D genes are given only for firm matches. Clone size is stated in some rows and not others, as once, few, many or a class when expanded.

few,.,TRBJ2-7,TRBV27,TGTGCCACCGGGGACTCCTACGAGCAGTACTTC,CATGDSYEQYF
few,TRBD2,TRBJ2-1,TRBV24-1,TGTGCCACCAGTGATGGGGCGGGAGGGACCTACAATGAGCAGTTCTTC,CATSDGAGGTYNEQFF
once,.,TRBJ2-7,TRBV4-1,TGCGCCAGCAGCCAAATCGCCCCAGGGCTGATCCACTACGAGCAGTACTTC,CASSQIAPGLIHYEQYF
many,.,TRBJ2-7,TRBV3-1,TGTGCCAGCAGCCAAGCTCTAGCGTCATTCTACGAGCAGTACTTC,CASSQALASFYEQYF
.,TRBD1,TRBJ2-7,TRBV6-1,TGTGCCAGCCATAGGGACAGGGGCTACGAGCAGTACTTC,CASHRDRGYEQYF
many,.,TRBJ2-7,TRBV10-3,TGTGCCATCAGTGAGTTGAAGGACCCCTACGAGCAGTACTTC,CAISELKDPYEQYF
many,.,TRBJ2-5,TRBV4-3,TGCGCCAGCAGCCAAGATCTACAGGGTCAAGAGACCCAGTACTTC,CASSQDLQGQETQYF
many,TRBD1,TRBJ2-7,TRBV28,TGTGCCGGGGGACAGGGGGCCTCCTACGAGCAGTACTTC,CAGGQGASYEQYF
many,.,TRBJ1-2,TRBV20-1,TGCAGTGCTAGGGACGGGGATGGCTACACCTTC,CSARDGDGYTF
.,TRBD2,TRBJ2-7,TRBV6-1,TGTGCCAGCAGTGAAGCAAGCGGGGGTGTCTACGAGCAGTACTTC,CASSEASGGVYEQYF
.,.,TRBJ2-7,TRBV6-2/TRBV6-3,TGTGCCAGCAGTTACGTGCAGGGGACGGAGTACTTC,CASSYVQGTEYF
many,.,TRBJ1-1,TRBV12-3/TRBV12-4,TGTGCCAGCAGTTTAGCGGGGAGCTCTAACACTGAAGCTTTCTTT,CASSLAGSSNTEAFF
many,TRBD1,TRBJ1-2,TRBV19,TGTGCCAGTAGTCGGACAGGGCCTTCTGGGAACTATGGCTACACCTTC,CASSRTGPSGNYGYTF
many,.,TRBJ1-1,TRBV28,TGTGCCAGCAGTTTATTCAGGCAGGGTGAAGCTTTCTTT,CASSLFRQGEAFF